This TCR beta chain came from a study of T cell responses to AZD1222 COVID-19 vaccine. This clone occurred once. The CDR3 is 14 residues long. V was cut by 1 base and J by 0 bases, with 6 bases left in between. CDR1 SGHRS and CDR2 YFSETQ come from the germline V gene. Sequenced by immunoSEQ multiplex PCR; TCRdb stores in-frame clones only, minus some. The table has roughly 120,000 clones, 85% to 90% seen once; the top ten hold approximately 7.5%. The sequences come from peripheral blood, collected on day 0 of AZD1222 vaccination. The origin of this receptor is an adult in good health. V is TRBV5-1 and J is TRBJ2-3; D not certain. The CDR3 nucleotides read TGCGCCAGCAGCTTGATAGAAAGCACAGATACGCAGTATTTT. Its translation: CASSLIESTDTQYF. Full variable domain (remainder filled in from reference TRBV5-1 and TRBJ2-3): KAGVTQTPRYLIKTRGQQVTLSCSPISGHRSVSWYQQTPGQGLQFLFEYFSETQRNKGNFPGRFSGRQFSNSRSEMNVSTLELGDSALYLCASSLIESTDTQYFGPGTRLTVL.